This T cell receptor (beta chain) was sequenced during a study of shared clonotypes between healthy human individuals (dated by TCRdb to 2018 to 2021). Study-level background: The cohort included three men and a couple of women between 18 and 49 years of age. The study deeply sequenced blood TCR repertoires of five healthy adults to estimate repertoire size and the extent of clonotype sharing between individuals. Between about 0.94 and 8.9 billion PBMCs per donor were obtained by leukapheresis. Per donor, three plates each were used for CD4 naive and CD4 memory, two for CD8 naive, and one for CD8 memory. Different laboratories and diverse techniques were used to prepare libraries and sequence TCR repertoires, to increase sequencing depth and limit assay-specific biases. Beyond this particular receptor, the publication reports: Sampling was limited to blood, and TCR repertoires in tissue likely differ from TCR repertoires in blood. Pairwise subsampling led to the expectation that sequencing depth would affect the degree of clonotype sharing among donors. The genetic and exposure-history diversity represented was limited by the small number of donors. Naive subsets generally had larger estimated clonotype richness than memory subsets did. Compared with non-shared clonotypes, the clonotypes found in all four sorted-subset donors had higher generation probabilities. Sharing across several donors was observed for approximately 5% of naive CD4, over 3% of naive CD8, over 2% of memory CD4, and over 0.3% of memory CD8 clonotypes. Rarefaction of sorted-subset datasets indicated incomplete sequencing despite the large sequencing depth.

V ends up 3 bases short and J 3 bases short, with an unmatched junction base count of 10. CDR1 and CDR2, per the germline V gene, are SGHDT and YYEEEE. From the cysteine through the phenylalanine, the CDR3 covers 19 amino acids. Here the CDR3 DNA is all that survives: 57 bases in frame from base 1. Comment on this clone: Its cognate antigen has yet to be identified. Base qualities are not recorded, but no much larger clone differs from it by a single base.

Donors were healthy HIV-negative adults with no recently reported acute infections or vaccinations. All donors were Caucasian adults living in Nashville, Tennessee, USA. Magnetic negative selection was used to enrich CD4+ T cells, after which naive cells were positively selected on CD45RA and the negative fraction became the memory subset. Blood was collected by leukapheresis, and PBMCs were isolated by Ficoll-Histopaque density gradient centrifugation and then cryopreserved in liquid nitrogen vapor phase. Analytical flow cytometry was used to check the purity and quantity of every magnetically sorted T cell population. Each sorted fraction had its genomic DNA isolated and then quantified by UV absorbance on a Nanodrop 2000c. TCR CDR3 regions were amplified from genomic DNA by multiplex PCR using the deep immunoSEQ assay. Extracted genomic DNA from each cell subset was distributed evenly across all wells of several immunoSEQ 96-well plates, and each plate was treated as a replicate. For sorted subsets, roughly 0.2 ug genomic DNA, equal to about 30,000 T cell genomes, was loaded into each replicate PCR. Purified libraries were measured with a Qubit 3.0 fluorometer, size-checked on a Bioanalyzer 2100, and measured again with the KAPA Library Quantification kit. A separate single-read 150-cycle Illumina NextSeq 550 flow cell was used to sequence each immunoSEQ 96-well plate. The paper's data handling went like this. Because the immunoSEQ output included only junctional sequences and no quality scores, the filtering could not be the same as the filtering used for full-length reads. Sequences were annotated with PyIR, a Python wrapper for IgBLAST v1.9, using IMGT germline references to assign V/J genes and CDR3. Reads were filtered out if the reads had weak V/J assignments (E-value above 1e-6), no CDR3, stop codons, out-of-frame junctions, or ambiguous translated residues. V3J clonotypes were defined by identical inferred V gene, J gene, and CDR3 amino acid sequence. To compute the percentage overlap between repertoires, the number of shared unique clonotypes was divided by the size of the smaller repertoire. Repertoire richness was assessed with RTK rarefaction, the Chao1 estimator, and Recon v2.1 estimates of unobserved clonotypes. OLGA was used to compute generation probabilities for all TCRbeta clonotypes that the gDNA method yielded from a handful of donors. The table was pulled from immuneACCESS by TCRdb, which kept in-frame rearrangements only. Such tables lose some clones; where checked, under half of the loss comes from unresolved V genes, and the rest has no known cause. V and J calls and clone size come straight from that table; D and trimming were deduced from the DNA. A total of about 2 million clones appear in this sample, 90% to 95% of them only once. The leading ten clones occupy 0.13% of the sample.

The clonotype comes from a man aged 18 to 29 in good health. Sequencing used naive CD4+ T cells sorted from blood. The cell subset or site label, as the study defines it: CD45RA+ positively selected. The chain was built from TRBV5-6 and TRBJ2-2; 14 bases in the junction line up with TRBD2. At the DNA level, the sequence is TGTGCCAGCAGCTGGCTCGGCGGACTAGCGGGAGGACACACCGGGGAGCTGTTTTTT. Translation gives CASSWLGGLAGGHTGELFF.